Below are 24 T cell receptor beta chains sequenced from a single sample in a study of shared clonotypes between healthy human individuals. Measured with immunoSEQ multiplex PCR; TCRdb has only the in-frame clones, and not every one. The table includes fewer than 400,000 clones, 74% detected once. Source material: memory CD4+ T cells sorted from blood. Subset defined: CD45RA-negative fraction. These receptors all come from a man aged 25-45 years in good health.

The chain carries TRBV5-1 and TRBJ2-1, with D tentatively TRBD1 (6 bases). CDR3 length: 16 amino acids. V lost 4 bases and J lost 8, with 22 bases in between. Germline values: CDR1 SGHRS, CDR2 YFSETQ. The CDR3: CASSGAGGGSFDEQFF. As DNA, the CDR3 is TGCGCCAGCAGCGGGGCGGGTGGGGGCTCCTTTGATGAGCAGTTCTTC.

V usage is TRBV28 and J usage is TRBJ2-1, with 13 nucleotides matching TRBD2. The CDR3 is made up of 14 amino acids. Germline V lookup: CDR1 MDHEN, CDR2 SYDVKM. V shed 10 bases and J 7 bases; nucleotides not matched to a gene: 7. CDR3 amino acids: CATRTSGRDNEQFF. The DNA for the CDR3 is TGTGCCACCCGGACTAGCGGGAGAGATAATGAGCAGTTCTTC.

The chain uses TRBV19 and TRBJ2-7, with 9 bases identical to TRBD1. Germline CDR1 reads LNHDA; CDR2 reads SQIVND (reference sequence). The ends lost 6 bases at V and 0 bases at J; junction bases unmatched: 9. CDR3 length equals 16 residues. CDR3 amino acids: CASSQFGTGSSYEQYF. In DNA, the CDR3 is TGTGCCAGTAGCCAGTTCGGGACAGGGAGCTCCTACGAGCAGTACTTC. Combining the CDR3 with reference TRBV19 and TRBJ2-7 gives the whole variable domain DGGITQSPKYLFRKEGQNVTLSCEQNLNHDAMYWYRQDPGQGLRLIYYSQIVNDFQKGDIAEGYSVSREKKESFPLTVTSAQKNPTAFYLCASSQFGTGSSYEQYFGPGTRLTVT.

The CDR3 spells CASSAWGGEQYF. The CDR3 region has the DNA TGTGCCAGCAGCGCGTGGGGGGGAGAGCAGTACTTC. This chain links TRBV2 with TRBJ2-7; 7 nucleotides agree with TRBD2. The V segment lost 6 bases and the J segment 7 bases; nucleotides outside the gene matches: 6. This CDR3 has 12 amino acids. The germline V gene encodes CDR1 SNHLY and CDR2 FYNNEI.

The rearrangement uses TRBV29-1 and TRBJ2-7; D ambiguous. Trimming removed 7 bases at V and 0 bases at J, with 7 bases between. Germline CDR1 and CDR2: SQVTM and ANQGSEA. CDR3 size: 11 residues. This CDR3 is CSALSSYEQYF. The DNA for the CDR3 is TGCAGCGCTCTTAGCTCCTACGAGCAGTACTTC.

This clone turned up a few times. The chain recombines TRBV28 with TRBJ1-1; TRBD1 is a possible D gene (6 bases). Per germline, CDR1 MDHEN and CDR2 SYDVKM. The length of the CDR3 is 14 residues. The V and J ends lost 2 bases and 3 bases respectively, with 10 bases between them. In nucleotides, the CDR3 is TGTGCCAGCAGTTTAGGACAGACCTACACTGAAGCTTTCTTT. Its translation: CASSLGQTYTEAFF.

V gene TRBV28 combines with J gene TRBJ2-2; a weak D match, TRBD2 (5 bases). Germline CDR1 MDHEN, CDR2 SYDVKM. The CDR3 loop spans 14 amino acids. V lost 2 bases, J lost 6 bases, and 10 bases lay in between. CDR3: CASSLTSLAGELFF. The CDR3 nucleotides read TGTGCCAGCAGTTTAACTAGTCTTGCCGGGGAGCTGTTTTTT.

This clone was detected only once. This chain uses TRBV5-1 with TRBJ1-3, with D uncertain. CDR3 size: 14 residues. V lost 1 base to trimming and J lost 7 bases, with 12 bases between them. Germline CDR1 and CDR2: SGHRS and YFSETQ. The CDR3 coding sequence is TGCGCCAGCAGCTTGAGCCAATCGACGAACACCATATATTTT. It yields the protein CASSLSQSTNTIYF. Drawing the rest from reference TRBV5-1 and TRBJ1-3, the complete variable domain is KAGVTQTPRYLIKTRGQQVTLSCSPISGHRSVSWYQQTPGQGLQFLFEYFSETQRNKGNFPGRFSGRQFSNSRSEMNVSTLELGDSALYLCASSLSQSTNTIYFGEGSWLTVV.

V gene TRBV15 combines with J gene TRBJ2-5, with 9 positions matching TRBD1. The ends lost 4 bases at V and 3 bases at J; junction bases unmatched: 3. Germline V gives CDR1 LNHNV, CDR2 YYDKDF (reference sequence). CDR3 size: 14 residues. CDR3 sequence reads: CATSTRDREETQYF. Written as DNA, the CDR3 is TGTGCCACCAGCACCCGGGACAGGGAAGAGACCCAGTACTTC.

This chain joins TRBV5-1 and TRBJ2-7; D not certain. CDR1 SGHRS and CDR2 YFSETQ come from the germline V gene. Trimming took off 2 bases at V and 0 bases at J, with 9 bases between the two ends. The CDR3 totals 14 residues. The CDR3 sequence is CASSFEQRSYEQYF. As DNA, the CDR3 is TGCGCCAGCAGCTTCGAACAGCGCTCCTACGAGCAGTACTTC.

This sequence joins TRBV5-4 and TRBJ2-3, with 11 bases aligning to TRBD2. This CDR3 has 17 amino acids. V shed 3 bases and J 2 bases; nucleotides not matched to a gene: 8. Germline V gives CDR1 SGHNT, CDR2 YYREEE (reference sequence). The CDR3 spells CASSWGLAEDPTDTQYF. The CDR3 nucleotides read TGTGCCAGCAGCTGGGGACTAGCGGAGGACCCCACAGATACGCAGTATTTT.

This chain uses TRBV20-1 with TRBJ1-2; the D is unclear. V lost 4 bases, J lost 3 bases, and 6 bases lay in between. Germline V lookup: CDR1 DFQATT, CDR2 SNEGSKA (reference sequence). The length of the CDR3 is 11 residues. In DNA form, the CDR3 reads TGCAGTGCTACAGATGACTATGGCTACACCTTC. This sequence encodes CSATDDYGYTF.

V is TRBV7-9 and J is TRBJ2-1; 14 bases align to TRBD2. The germline gives CDR1 SEHNR, CDR2 FQNEAQ (reference sequence). V was pared by 5 bases and J by 5 bases, with 14 bases of the junction left unmatched. The CDR3 spans 19 residues. Here the CDR3 reads CASSARGLAGVGGNNEQFF. For the CDR3, the DNA is TGTGCCAGCAGCGCGCGGGGACTAGCGGGAGTTGGGGGAAACAATGAGCAGTTCTTC.

This chain uses TRBV2 with TRBJ2-7; D ambiguous. This CDR3 has 12 residues. Trimming took 6 bases from V and 2 from J, leaving 8 bases between them. Germline V gene data show CDR1 as SNHLY and CDR2 as FYNNEI. This CDR3 is CASREFAYEQYF. CDR3 DNA sequence: TGTGCCAGCAGGGAGTTTGCCTACGAGCAGTACTTC. Using reference TRBV2 and TRBJ2-7 for the parts outside the CDR3, the full variable domain is EPEVTQTPSHQVTQMGQEVILRCVPISNHLYFYWYRQILGQKVEFLVSFYNNEISEKSEIFDDQFSVERPDGSNFTLKIRSTKLEDSAMYFCASREFAYEQYFGPGTRLTVT.

The chain links TRBV5-1 to TRBJ2-1; D gene uncertain. V lost 2 bases, J lost 4 bases, and 10 bases lay in between. Germline values: CDR1 SGHRS, CDR2 YFSETQ. There are 14 residues in the CDR3. The DNA of the CDR3 is TGCGCCAGCAGCTTAGGAGAGATTTACAATGAGCAGTTCTTC. It is translated as CASSLGEIYNEQFF.

V usage is TRBV10-2 and J usage is TRBJ2-2, with 7 bases fitting TRBD2. J gave up 5 bases and V 8 bases, and 8 bases lay outside the gene matches. The CDR3 is 14 residues long. Germline CDR1 reads WSHSY; CDR2 reads SAAADI. For the CDR3, the DNA is TGCGCCAGCTCCGGGCTAGCGGAAACCGGGGAGCTGTTTTTT. As protein: CASSGLAETGELFF.

The rearrangement joins TRBV2 to TRBJ2-5; D tentatively fits TRBD1 or TRBD2 (5 bases each). The CDR3 runs 14 residues. V lost 1 base to trimming and J lost 5 bases, with 11 bases between them. In germline, CDR1 is SNHLY, CDR2 FYNNEI. CDR3 in amino acids: CASSEVLWGETQYF. The CDR3 nucleotides read TGTGCCAGCAGTGAAGTGTTGTGGGGGGAGACCCAGTACTTC.

This clone turned up a few times. The chain uses TRBV5-5 and TRBJ2-5; D may be TRBD2 (5 bases). Germline CDR1 and CDR2: SGHKS and YYEKEE (reference sequence). V dropped 0 bases and J dropped 9 bases, with 15 bases sitting between them. CDR3 length: 14 residues. The CDR3 sequence is CASSLGLTTSAQYF. In nucleotides, the CDR3 is TGTGCCAGCAGCTTGGGACTAACTACTTCGGCCCAGTACTTC.

The chain is built from TRBV19 and TRBJ1-2; no clear D. Germline CDR1 LNHDA, CDR2 SQIVND (reference sequence). The CDR3 is 14 residues long. The ends were cut back, 5 bases at V and 1 base at J, with 11 bases in the middle. The CDR3 loop reads CASSARRYNYGYTF. DNA of the CDR3: TGTGCCAGTAGTGCCCGACGGTATAACTATGGCTACACCTTC. Supplemented by reference TRBV19 and TRBJ1-2, the full variable domain reads DGGITQSPKYLFRKEGQNVTLSCEQNLNHDAMYWYRQDPGQGLRLIYYSQIVNDFQKGDIAEGYSVSREKKESFPLTVTSAQKNPTAFYLCASSARRYNYGYTFGSGTRLTVV.

The V gene is TRBV5-1, the J gene TRBJ2-5, with TRBD1 matching 7 bases. The V and J ends lost 5 bases and 2 bases, in that order; junction bases with no gene match: 3. CDR1 is SGHRS and CDR2 is YFSETQ in the germline V gene. The CDR3 totals 13 residues. CDR3 sequence: CASRQGFQETQYF. The DNA for the CDR3 is TGCGCCAGCAGACAGGGGTTTCAAGAGACCCAGTACTTC.

The chain recombines TRBV5-1 with TRBJ1-2; unclear D gene. The CDR3 totals 16 residues. Looked up from germline, CDR1 is SGHRS and CDR2 is YFSETQ. Deletions cut 0 bases from V and 8 bases from J, with 20 bases between. CDR3 residues: CASSLGRWNDPGGYTF. The CDR3 DNA sequence: TGCGCCAGCAGCTTGGGGAGGTGGAACGATCCTGGAGGCTACACCTTC. Full variable domain (remainder filled in from reference TRBV5-1 and TRBJ1-2): KAGVTQTPRYLIKTRGQQVTLSCSPISGHRSVSWYQQTPGQGLQFLFEYFSETQRNKGNFPGRFSGRQFSNSRSEMNVSTLELGDSALYLCASSLGRWNDPGGYTFGSGTRLTVV.

This chain links TRBV7-9 with TRBJ2-1, with D hard to call. CDR1 is SEHNR and CDR2 is FQNEAQ in the germline V gene (reference sequence). The V end lost 2 bases, the J end lost 7 bases, and 3 bases lay between the germline ends. CDR3 length equals 11 residues. CDR3 region: CASSLQNEQFF. The DNA for the CDR3 is TGTGCCAGCAGCTTACAAAATGAGCAGTTCTTC.

The chain is built from TRBV18 and TRBJ1-3, with D possibly TRBD1 on 6 matching bases. V lost 3 bases to trimming and J lost 0 bases, with 9 bases between them. Germline CDR1 and CDR2: KGHSH and LQKENI. The CDR3 extends over 15 amino acids. CDR3 coding DNA: TGTGCCAGCTCACCGACAGGAACCTCTGGAAACACCATATATTTT. Protein product: CASSPTGTSGNTIYF.

The gene calls are TRBV11-2 and TRBJ2-4, with D tentatively TRBD1 or TRBD2 (6 bases each). With 5 bases removed from V and 3 bases from J, the gap between germline ends came to 14 bases. Looked up from germline, CDR1 is SGHAT and CDR2 is FQNNGV. CDR3 size: 15 residues. CDR3 sequence (DNA): TGTGCCAGCAGCCCAGGGGTGGGGGGCAAAAACATTCAGTACTTC. The encoded protein is CASSPGVGGKNIQYF.